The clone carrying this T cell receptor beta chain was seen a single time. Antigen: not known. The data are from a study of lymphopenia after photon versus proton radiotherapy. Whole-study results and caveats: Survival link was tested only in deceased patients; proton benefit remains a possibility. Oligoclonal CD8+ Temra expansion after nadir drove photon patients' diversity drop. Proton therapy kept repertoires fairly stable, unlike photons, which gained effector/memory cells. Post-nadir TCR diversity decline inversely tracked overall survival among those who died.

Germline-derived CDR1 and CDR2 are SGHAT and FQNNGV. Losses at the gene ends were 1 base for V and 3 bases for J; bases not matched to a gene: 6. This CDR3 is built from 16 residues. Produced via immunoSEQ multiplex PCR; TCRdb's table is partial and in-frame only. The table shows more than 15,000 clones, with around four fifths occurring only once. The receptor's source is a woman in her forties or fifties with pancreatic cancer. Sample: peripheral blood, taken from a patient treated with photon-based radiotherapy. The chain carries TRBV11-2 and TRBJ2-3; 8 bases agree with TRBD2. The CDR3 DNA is TGTGCCAGCAGCTTAGTAGTAGCGGGAACGACAGATACGCAGTATTTT. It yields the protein CASSLVVAGTTDTQYF. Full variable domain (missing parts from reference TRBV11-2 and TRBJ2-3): EAGVAQSPRYKIIEKRQSVAFWCNPISGHATLYWYQQILGQGPKLLIQFQNNGVVDDSQLPKDRFSAERLKGVDSTLKIQPAKLEDSAVYLCASSLVVAGTTDTQYFGPGTRLTVL.